This record covers a single TCR beta chain. This CDR3 has 15 amino acids. Germline V gene sequence: CDR1 LNHNV, CDR2 YYDKDF (reference sequence). The V and J ends lost 4 bases and 1 base, in that order; junction bases with no gene match: 6. The data stem from a study of blood T cell repertoires in COVID-19. On the study more broadly: COVID-19 samples, acute and convalescent, were from the United States, Italy and Spain. The analysed material was cDNA or gDNA that came from T cells, B-cell-depleted T cells, or PBMCs.

Original data processing: Reference gene primers were amplified, and this amplification served to estimate nucleated cell counts. The assay was immunoSEQ multiplex PCR, and TCRdb's table has in-frame clones only and misses some. The V and J calls and clone size were taken over from that table, and D and trimming were inferred from the DNA. In the table there are 200,000 to 250,000 clones, roughly 84% of which are singletons. The sequence came from a woman of 80 years or more with active or convalescent COVID-19. The chain joins TRBV15 to TRBJ2-7; 8 positions match TRBD2. The sequencing sample was made of peripheral blood. The CDR3 reads CATSTTGGLSYEQYF. The CDR3 coding sequence is TGTGCCACCAGCACCACGGGGGGGTTGTCCTACGAGCAGTACTTC.